This T cell receptor beta chain came from a study of cytomegalovirus exposure and HLA in healthy donors. Across the study: Among roughly 180 million T cells, an earlier analysis found 117 million unique TCR beta sequences. Overall study findings and caveats: As was reported, the HLA-A and HLA-B alleles of most subjects were accurately predicted from TCR beta sequences. The study put roughly 160 TCR beta chains on its list as cytomegalovirus-associated.

In regard to this clone: The antigen is not known.

The PCR contained 60 Vbeta and 13 Jbeta primers. TCRdb's copy holds only in-frame clones and misses some; the assay was immunoSEQ multiplex PCR. The sample holds about 140,000 clones, 79% seen once. The CDR3 length is 17 residues. Unmatched junction bases numbered 16, after V lost 8 bases and J lost 3 bases. The V gene's germline CDR1 is SNHLY and CDR2 FYNNEI. This TCR came from a man between 35 and 55 years old in good health and CMV-seropositive. The J gene is TRBJ2-3, the V gene TRBV2; 8 nucleotides line up with TRBD2. The specimen sequenced was PBMCs. The CDR3 region has the DNA TGTGCCAGCCCTAAGGGCCTAGCGGGTTCACGGACAGATACGCAGTATTTT. It is translated as CASPKGLAGSRTDTQYF.